This TCR beta chain was sequenced for a study of pediatric ulcerative colitis. Regarding the study as a whole: Blood samples from a couple of patients yielded substantially fewer templates and were excluded from blood-rectal overlap analysis. Acute severe colitis showed lower rectal diversity from clonal expansions.

This table comes from immunoSEQ multiplex PCR, and its TCRdb copy is limited to in-frame clones, with some not included. The repertoire holds 16,000 or so clones, with roughly 74% as singletons. In regard to this clone: Its antigen is not known.

During colonoscopy, one to two rectal pinch biopsies were collected. The CDR3 runs 15 residues. V trimming: 4 bases; J trimming: 5 bases; junction bases outside the gene matches: 7. The V gene's germline CDR1 is SGHRS and CDR2 YFSETQ. The TCR originated in a boy younger than 18 with moderate ulcerative colitis. The sequenced material came from gut tissue. The rearrangement uses TRBV5-1 and TRBJ2-1, with 9 bases aligning to TRBD1. CDR3 DNA sequence: TGCGCCAGCAGCCCGGCCGGGACAGGGAACAATGAGCAGTTCTTC. Encoded protein: CASSPAGTGNNEQFF.